This TCR beta chain was documented in a study of cytomegalovirus exposure and HLA in healthy donors. Regarding the study as a whole: TRBV6-2, TRBV6-3 and some other V segments were unresolvable in 87-base-pair reads. TCR beta V segments were, for the most part, productive about 87% or about 30% of the time in an earlier analysis.

V dropped 1 base and J dropped 4; count of bases not matched to a gene: 2. The CDR3 length is 15 residues. Germline values: CDR1 MGHDK, CDR2 SYGVNS. The PCR was carried out with 60 Vbeta primers and 13 Jbeta primers. Profiled with immunoSEQ multiplex PCR; TCRdb holds only in-frame clones, not every one. The sample lists 90,000 to 110,000 clones, 81% occurring once. As concerns this clone: What it recognizes is unknown.

The sequenced sample was PBMCs. The origin of this receptor is a woman aged 25 to 39 in good health and CMV-seronegative. The chain employs TRBV25-1 and TRBJ2-2; 8 bases map to TRBD1. The CDR3 is CASSESTGGTGELFF. In DNA, the CDR3 is TGTGCCAGCAGTGAATCCACAGGGGGCACCGGGGAGCTGTTTTTT.